This T cell receptor (beta chain) was sequenced during a study of vaccination and CD4 T cells after COVID-19. Study conclusions and caveats: Convalescent patients showed a median about 90% of reactive clones that were seen only post-vaccination. The great majority, 304 of 307 vaccine-specific clones, proved spike mono-reactive in convalescent patients.

CDR3 length: 14 residues. Germline assignment: CDR1 SGHTA and CDR2 FQGNSA. V was cut by 7 bases and J by 0 bases, with 11 bases left in between. With respect to this clonotype: Its cognate antigen is unknown.

Treatment meaning: roughly ten-day PBMC culture with coronavirus spike peptide pools or control peptides (ViraFEST assay). Once peptide pools had expanded antigen-specific T cells, ViraFEST sequenced TCRs. Sequencing of the DNA from cultured CD4+ T cells was carried out with the Oncomine TCR Beta short-read assay. Scientists extracted genomic DNA from CD4+ T cells grown in culture. TCRdb re-called the PCR reads with MiXCR, one entry per CDR3 protein. The sample includes some 14,000 distinct CDR3 sequences, roughly 60% seen only once; the top ten take 15% to 20%. The sequence derives from a human donor with COVID-19. Material: cultured CD4+ T cells from blood, obtained after SARS-CoV-2 vaccination. The V and J genes are TRBV7-2 and TRBJ2-3, with a tentative D call TRBD2 (7 bases). The CDR3 DNA sequence: TGTGCCAGCACCGGGGGGCTTAGCACAGATACGCAGTATTTT. This encodes CASTGGLSTDTQYF.